This T cell receptor (beta chain) was profiled in a study of tumor and adjacent non-tumor tissue in lung cancer. Turning to this clonotype: At one end the junction does not follow the germline gene, possibly because of a read error.

TCRbeta libraries were built with three rounds of nested PCR, modified from ARM-PCR. TCRdb reprocessed the multiplex PCR reads via MiXCR and lists one record per CDR3 protein. The table has 95,000 to 150,000 distinct CDR3 sequences, about 66% seen once. RNA was extracted from bulk tissue without any cell sorting. Germline CDR1 is MGHRA and CDR2 is YSYEKL. The length of the CDR3 is 17 residues. Sequences were obtained from lung tumor tissue. This receptor was identified in a man aged 25 to 40 with non-small cell lung cancer. V and J are TRBV4-1 and TRBJ2-6, with D possibly called TRBD1 or TRBD2 (5 bases each). CDR3 amino acids: CASSPNGSVSGANILTF. DNA for the CDR3: TGCGCCAGCAGCCCTAATGGGTCCGTCTCCGGGGCCAACATCCTGACTTTC.